The 23 T cell receptor beta chains reported below all come from one sample, sequenced in a study of CD8+ T cells in alopecia areata. Treatment in this sample: oral pan-JAK inhibitor, 5-10 mg twice daily. As the sequencing template, cDNA was produced by extracting RNA and reverse transcribing it. TCRdb's table, derived via immunoSEQ multiplex PCR, lists solely in-frame clones and lacks some. The sample comprises 200,000 to 250,000 clones, under 70% of which are singletons, and 4.2% rests with the top ten. The material was CD4+ T cells sorted from blood, obtained at week 4, from a patient treated with tofacitinib. These receptors were collected from a human donor with alopecia areata.

This chain uses TRBV2 with TRBJ1-6; D is perhaps TRBD1 (6 bases). The CDR3 is 16 residues long. Trimming removed 3 bases from V and 6 bases from J, with 15 bases in between. Per germline, CDR1 SNHLY and CDR2 FYNNEI. The CDR3 region has the DNA TGTGCCAGCAGTGAGCTCCTAGGGGGAGGTAATTCACCCCTCCACTTT. Residues: CASSELLGGGNSPLHF.

This sequence joins TRBV25-1 and TRBJ1-1; D might be TRBD1 (5 bases). The V gene's germline CDR1 is MGHDK and CDR2 SYGVNS. CDR3 length: 13 residues. The V end was cut by 5 bases, the J end by 4 bases, with 11 bases between. The CDR3 coding sequence is TGTGCCAGCAGTTATGACAGAGGCACTGAAGCTTTCTTT. Translated, it gives CASSYDRGTEAFF.

This chain uses TRBV7-2 with TRBJ2-5; 7 nucleotides match TRBD2. Germline CDR1 and CDR2: SGHTA and FQGNSA. The CDR3 spans 18 residues. The J segment lost 5 bases and the V segment lost 5 bases, leaving 20 bases of the junction unmatched. CDR3 residues: CASSLPLRTSLFVETQYF. Here the CDR3 DNA reads TGTGCCAGCAGCCTGCCCCTACGGACTAGTTTGTTCGTGGAGACCCAGTACTTC.

The chain uses TRBV29-1 and TRBJ1-1; D unresolved. Germline V gene data show CDR1 as SQVTM and CDR2 as ANQGSEA. V was clipped by 1 base and J by 1 base, with 10 bases between them. The length of the CDR3 is 14 residues. The CDR3 is CSVEVLAGNTEAFF. CDR3 in DNA: TGCAGCGTTGAAGTCTTAGCTGGGAACACTGAAGCTTTCTTT. Full variable domain (remainder filled in from reference TRBV29-1 and TRBJ1-1): SAVISQKPSRDICQRGTSLTIQCQVDSQVTMMFWYRQQPGQSLTLIATANQGSEATYESGFVIDKFPISRPNLTFSTLTVSNMSPEDSSIYLCSVEVLAGNTEAFFGQGTRLTVV.

V gene TRBV6-5 combines with J gene TRBJ1-1; D unclear. Germline loops: CDR1 MNHEY, CDR2 SVGAGI. The V end was cut by 7 bases, the J end by 7 bases, with 13 bases between. The CDR3 covers 12 residues. This CDR3 is CASTRKNGEAFF. The CDR3 DNA reads TGTGCCAGCACAAGGAAAAATGGTGAAGCTTTCTTT.

The rearrangement joins TRBV19 to TRBJ1-3; no clear D. Germline assignment: CDR1 LNHDA and CDR2 SQIVND (reference sequence). CDR3 length: 13 amino acids. V was cut by 3 bases and J by 1 base, with 4 bases left in between. CDR3 residues: CASSIGSGNTIYF. In DNA, the CDR3 is TGTGCCAGTAGTATCGGATCTGGAAACACCATATATTTT.

This clone came up a few times. The chain uses TRBV19 and TRBJ1-1, with unresolved D. This CDR3 is 16 amino acids long. Trimming removed 8 bases from V and 0 bases from J, with 19 bases in between. Germline loops: CDR1 LNHDA, CDR2 SQIVND (reference sequence). The CDR3 loop reads CASADSAGKMNTEAFF. The DNA of the CDR3 is TGTGCCAGTGCCGATTCCGCGGGAAAGATGAACACTGAAGCTTTCTTT.

This clone was found once. The chain combines TRBV5-6 with TRBJ2-7; maybe TRBD2 (7 bases). Germline loops: CDR1 SGHDT, CDR2 YYEEEE. With 3 bases removed from V and 0 bases from J, the gap between germline ends came to 10 bases. CDR3 length: 14 residues. The CDR3 here is CASSWGGTSYEQYF. The CDR3 DNA follows: TGTGCCAGCAGCTGGGGGGGCACCTCCTACGAGCAGTACTTC.

This chain connects TRBV27 to TRBJ2-1, with D perhaps matching TRBD1 (6 bases). The CDR3 is made up of 15 amino acids. Germline assignment: CDR1 MNHEY and CDR2 SMNVEV (reference sequence). Trimming stripped 4 bases from V and 2 bases from J, with 12 bases between. CDR3 coding DNA: TGTGCCAGCAGTTCCGGGACACCCCCCTACAATGAGCAGTTCTTC. The encoded protein is CASSSGTPPYNEQFF.

The chain has TRBV18 and TRBJ2-7; 8 bases fit TRBD1. V lost 4 bases to trimming and J lost 2 bases; unmatched junction nucleotides: 7. Germline loops: CDR1 KGHSH, CDR2 LQKENI. The length of the CDR3 is 15 residues. CDR3 bases: TGTGCCAGCTCACTAGGACAGGGACGGACCTACGAGCAGTACTTC. Translating gives CASSLGQGRTYEQYF.

CDR3 protein: CASSQGETQYF. For the CDR3, the DNA is TGTGCCAGCAGCCAAGGCGAGACCCAGTACTTC. V and J are TRBV7-9 and TRBJ2-5; no firm D call. Per the germline V gene, CDR1 is SEHNR and CDR2 is FQNEAQ (reference sequence). V lost 5 bases and J lost 5, with 6 bases in between. The CDR3 runs 11 residues. Filled out from reference TRBV7-9 and TRBJ2-5, the complete variable domain reads DTGVSQNPRHKITKRGQNVTFRCDPISEHNRLYWYRQTLGQGPEFLTYFQNEAQLEKSRLLSDRFSAERPKGSFSTLEIQRTEQGDSAMYLCASSQGETQYFGPGTRLLVL.

This chain connects TRBV4-2 to TRBJ1-1; D not resolved. V lost 1 base and J 3 bases, leaving 18 bases between the germline ends. The CDR3 runs 17 residues. From germline, CDR1 is LGHNA and CDR2 YNFKEQ. The CDR3 nucleotides are TGTGCCAGCAGCCAAGGTTCCCTAACCCTACGGGACACTGAAGCTTTCTTT. It translates to CASSQGSLTLRDTEAFF.

The chain joins TRBV5-1 to TRBJ2-2; D remains unclear. The CDR3 extends over 15 amino acids. The ends were cut back, 0 bases at V and 1 base at J, with 7 bases in the middle. Germline CDR1 SGHRS, CDR2 YFSETQ. CDR3 sequence: CASSLGEWNTGELFF. The CDR3 nucleotides are TGCGCCAGCAGCTTGGGGGAATGGAACACCGGGGAGCTGTTTTTT.

V gene TRBV29-1 combines with J gene TRBJ2-1; perhaps TRBD1 as D (5 bases). V was shortened by 4 bases and J by 6 bases, with 10 bases between the two germline ends. Germline assignment: CDR1 SQVTM and CDR2 ANQGSEA. This CDR3 spans 12 amino acids. The CDR3: CSVGSQGNEQFF. In DNA, the CDR3 is TGCAGCGTTGGATCCCAGGGCAATGAGCAGTTCTTC.

This clone was picked up a small number of times. The chain couples TRBV25-1 to TRBJ2-3, with 7 bases that match TRBD1. In germline, CDR1 is MGHDK, CDR2 SYGVNS. V was clipped by 6 bases and J by 3 bases; unmatched bases: 3. This CDR3 region has 13 residues. The CDR3 here is CASSVTGTDTQYF. The DNA for the CDR3 is TGTGCCAGCAGCGTGACAGGGACAGATACGCAGTATTTT.

The rearrangement links TRBV27 to TRBJ1-2; D might be TRBD1 (6 bases). CDR3 length equals 14 residues. Germline V CDR1 and CDR2: MNHEY, SMNVEV (reference sequence). Trimming left V 5 bases short and J 8 bases short, with 18 bases between. CDR3 nucleotides: TGTGCCAGCAGTCCCAGGACAGCCGGTTGGGGCTACACCTTC. This encodes CASSPRTAGWGYTF.

This clone appeared a few times. This chain uses TRBV7-2 with TRBJ2-3, with D possibly TRBD2 on 6 matching bases. This CDR3 is built from 15 residues. The germline gives CDR1 SGHTA, CDR2 FQGNSA. Trimming removed 1 base at V and 4 bases at J, with 12 bases between. The DNA of the CDR3 is TGTGCCAGCAGCTTAGGACGGGGGAGCGCAGATACGCAGTATTTT. Translating gives CASSLGRGSADTQYF.

The rearrangement uses TRBV27 and TRBJ2-3; D call uncertain. Trimming left V 6 bases short and J 6 bases short, with 13 bases between. The germline gives CDR1 MNHEY, CDR2 SMNVEV (reference sequence). This CDR3 contains 13 residues. CDR3 coding DNA: TGTGCCAGCAGAGTTAGTCTGCGGGATACGCAGTATTTT. Amino acid sequence: CASRVSLRDTQYF.

The genes are TRBV11-1 and TRBJ2-1; perhaps D is TRBD1 or TRBD2 (6 bases each). Per the germline V gene, CDR1 is SGHAT and CDR2 is FQDESV (reference sequence). V was trimmed by 8 bases and J by 7 bases, leaving 18 bases between them. The CDR3 spans 14 residues. As DNA, the CDR3 is TGTGCCAGCGGGCCTCGGGGGCCGAGGAATGAGCAGTTCTTC. Translation gives CASGPRGPRNEQFF. The full variable domain, with the rest looked up from reference TRBV11-1 and TRBJ2-1, is EAEVAQSPRYKITEKSQAVAFWCDPISGHATLYWYRQILGQGPELLVQFQDESVVDDSQLPKDRFSAERLKGVDSTLKIQPAELGDSAMYLCASGPRGPRNEQFFGPGTRLTVL.

This clone was detected once. The gene calls are TRBV29-1 and TRBJ1-2, with 9 bases that match TRBD1. The CDR3 consists of 14 residues. Trimming cost V 6 bases and J 8 bases; bases outside gene matches: 13. In germline, CDR1 is SQVTM, CDR2 ANQGSEA. The CDR3, as DNA: TGCAGCGTCGGGACAGGGAGGTTTTCTGGGGGCTACACCTTC. Translating gives CSVGTGRFSGGYTF.

The rearrangement uses TRBV2 and TRBJ2-5; 10 bases are shared with TRBD2. Trimming removed 5 bases from V and 11 bases from J; junction bases left unmatched: 8. This CDR3 has 13 residues. Germline loops: CDR1 SNHLY, CDR2 FYNNEI. In DNA, the CDR3 is TGTGCCAGCAGTCCCCTAGCGGGGGCCTCGCAGTACTTC. This sequence encodes CASSPLAGASQYF.

This chain joins TRBV7-2 and TRBJ1-3; no definite D call. V was clipped by 4 bases and J by 0 bases, with 7 bases between them. The V gene's germline CDR1 is SGHTA and CDR2 FQGNSA. The CDR3 is made up of 14 amino acids. The DNA for the CDR3 is TGTGCCAGCAGCTCAGGTTACTCTGGAAACACCATATATTTT. Translated, it gives CASSSGYSGNTIYF.

V gene TRBV29-1 combines with J gene TRBJ1-2; tentative D call: TRBD1 (5 bases). From germline, CDR1 is SQVTM and CDR2 ANQGSEA. The CDR3 has 13 amino acids. Trimming cost V 3 bases and J 4 bases, with 12 bases left between them. The CDR3 spells CSVDGRESYGYTF. CDR3 DNA sequence: TGCAGCGTTGACGGCAGGGAGAGCTATGGCTACACCTTC.